This entry is about one T cell receptor beta chain. Its specificity is unknown. Other DNA sequences in the same sample also yield this CDR3. CD8 cells regarded as naive lacked CD45RO, were positively chosen for CCR7, and omitted terminally differentiated effector memory CD45RA+ cells. The data derive from a study of shared clonotypes between healthy human individuals. Study-level information: Serving as donors were a couple of women and three men, whose ages spanned 18 to 49.

Whole-study results and caveats: Only blood was sampled; tissue repertoires likely differ.

V was clipped by 4 bases and J by 2 bases; unmatched bases: 3. Germline CDR1 is MGHRA and CDR2 is YSYEKL. The CDR3 is 14 residues long. Clones were sequenced by immunoSEQ multiplex PCR, and TCRdb holds only the in-frame ones, with some missing. The data hold 1.5 million to 2.5 million clones, with about 94% observed a single time. The sequencing input was naive CD8+ T cells sorted from blood. The clonotype was recovered from a man aged 18 to 29 in good health. This sequence joins TRBV4-1 and TRBJ2-7; 9 bases agree with TRBD1. The CDR3 sequence is CASSPGQGAYEQYF. The CDR3 nucleotides read TGCGCCAGCAGCCCGGGACAGGGAGCCTACGAGCAGTACTTC.